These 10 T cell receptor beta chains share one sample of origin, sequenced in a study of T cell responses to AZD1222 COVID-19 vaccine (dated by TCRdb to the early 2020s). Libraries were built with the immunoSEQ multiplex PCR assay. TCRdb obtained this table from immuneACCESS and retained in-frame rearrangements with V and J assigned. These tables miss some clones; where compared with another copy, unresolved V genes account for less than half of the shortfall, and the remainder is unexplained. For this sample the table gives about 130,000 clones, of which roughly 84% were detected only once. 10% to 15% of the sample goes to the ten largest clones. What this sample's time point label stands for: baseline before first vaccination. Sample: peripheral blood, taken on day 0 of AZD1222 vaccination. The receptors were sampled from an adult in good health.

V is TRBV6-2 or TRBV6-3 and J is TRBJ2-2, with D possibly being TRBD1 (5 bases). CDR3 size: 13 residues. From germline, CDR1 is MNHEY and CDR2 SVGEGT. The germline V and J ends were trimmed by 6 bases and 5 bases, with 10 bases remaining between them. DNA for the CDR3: TGTGCCAGCAGCGGAACAGGTACCGGGGAGCTGTTTTTT. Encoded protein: CASSGTGTGELFF.

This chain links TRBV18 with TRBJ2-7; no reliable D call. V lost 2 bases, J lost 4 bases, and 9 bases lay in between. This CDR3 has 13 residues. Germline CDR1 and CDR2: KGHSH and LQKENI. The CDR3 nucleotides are TGTGCCAGCTCACCAAGCTATGTATACGAGCAGTACTTC. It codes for CASSPSYVYEQYF. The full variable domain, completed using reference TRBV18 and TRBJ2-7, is NAGVMQNPRHLVRRRGQEARLRCSPMKGHSHVYWYRQLPEEGLKFMVYLQKENIIDESGMPKERFSAEFPKEGPSILRIQQVVRGDSAAYFCASSPSYVYEQYFGPGTRLTVT.

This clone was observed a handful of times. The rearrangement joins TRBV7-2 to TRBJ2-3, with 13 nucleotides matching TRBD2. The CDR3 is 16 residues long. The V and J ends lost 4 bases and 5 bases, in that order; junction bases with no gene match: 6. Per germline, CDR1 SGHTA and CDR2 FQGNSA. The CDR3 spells CASSWILAGGVDTQYF. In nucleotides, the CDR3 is TGTGCCAGCAGCTGGATACTAGCGGGGGGGGTAGATACGCAGTATTTT.

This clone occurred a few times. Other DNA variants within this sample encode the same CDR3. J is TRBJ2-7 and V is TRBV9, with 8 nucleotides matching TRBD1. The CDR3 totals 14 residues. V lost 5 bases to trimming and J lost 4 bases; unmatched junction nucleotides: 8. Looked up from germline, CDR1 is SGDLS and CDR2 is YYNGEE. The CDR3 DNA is TGTGCCAGCAGTCGTACAGGGGGTTTTTACGAGCAGTACTTC. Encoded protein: CASSRTGGFYEQYF.

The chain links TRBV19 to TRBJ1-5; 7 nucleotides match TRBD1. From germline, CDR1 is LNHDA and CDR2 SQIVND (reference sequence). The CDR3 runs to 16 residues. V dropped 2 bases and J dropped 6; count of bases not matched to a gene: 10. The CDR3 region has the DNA TGTGCCAGTAGTATAACGGCCACAGGGGTGGGTCAGCCCCAGCATTTT. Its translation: CASSITATGVGQPQHF.

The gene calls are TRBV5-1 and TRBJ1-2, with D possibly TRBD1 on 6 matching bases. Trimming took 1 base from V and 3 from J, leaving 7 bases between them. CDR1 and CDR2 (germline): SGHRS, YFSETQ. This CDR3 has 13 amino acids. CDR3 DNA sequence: TGCGCCAGCAGCTTGAACAGGGACTATGGCTACACCTTC. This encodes CASSLNRDYGYTF.

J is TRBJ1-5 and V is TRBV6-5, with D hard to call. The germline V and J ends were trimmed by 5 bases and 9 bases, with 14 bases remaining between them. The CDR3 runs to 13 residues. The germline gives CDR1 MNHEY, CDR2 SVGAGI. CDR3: CASSPDSAGPQHF. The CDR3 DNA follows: TGTGCCAGCAGTCCAGACTCGGCAGGGCCCCAGCATTTT.

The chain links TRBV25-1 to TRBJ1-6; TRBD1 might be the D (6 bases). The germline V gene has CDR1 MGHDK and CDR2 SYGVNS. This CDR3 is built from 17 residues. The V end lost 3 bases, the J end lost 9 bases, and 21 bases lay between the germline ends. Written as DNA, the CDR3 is TGTGCCAGCAGTGATTTACCCTACAGGGCTGGAATTTCACCCCTCCACTTT. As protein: CASSDLPYRAGISPLHF.

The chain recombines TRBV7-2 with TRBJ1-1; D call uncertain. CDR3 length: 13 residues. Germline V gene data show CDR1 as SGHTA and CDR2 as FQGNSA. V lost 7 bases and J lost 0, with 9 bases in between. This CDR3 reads CASTSSLNTEAFF. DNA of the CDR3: TGTGCCAGCACCTCCTCTTTGAACACTGAAGCTTTCTTT.

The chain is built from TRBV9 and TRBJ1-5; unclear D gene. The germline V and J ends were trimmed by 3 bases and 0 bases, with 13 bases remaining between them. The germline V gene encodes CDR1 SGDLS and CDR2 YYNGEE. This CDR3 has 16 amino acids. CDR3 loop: CASSELEPNSNQPQHF. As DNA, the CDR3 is TGTGCCAGCAGCGAATTAGAACCAAATAGCAATCAGCCCCAGCATTTT.